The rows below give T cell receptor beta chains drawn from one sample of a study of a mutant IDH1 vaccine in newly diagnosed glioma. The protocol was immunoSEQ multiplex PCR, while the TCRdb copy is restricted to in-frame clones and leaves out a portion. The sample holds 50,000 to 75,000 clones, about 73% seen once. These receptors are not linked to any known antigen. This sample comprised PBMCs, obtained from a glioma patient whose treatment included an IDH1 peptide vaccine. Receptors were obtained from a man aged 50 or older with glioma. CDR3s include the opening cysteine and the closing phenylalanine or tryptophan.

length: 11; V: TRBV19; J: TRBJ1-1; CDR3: CASSKFTEAFF
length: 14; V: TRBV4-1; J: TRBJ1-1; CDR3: CASSQVSGNTEAFF
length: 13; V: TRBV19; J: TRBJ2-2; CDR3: CASRLGGPGELFF
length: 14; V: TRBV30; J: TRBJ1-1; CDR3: CAWSPPTGVTEAFF
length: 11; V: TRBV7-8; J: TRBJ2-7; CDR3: CASILGHEQYF
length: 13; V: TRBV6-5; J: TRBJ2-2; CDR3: CASSYSNTGELFF
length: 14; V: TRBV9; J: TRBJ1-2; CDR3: CASSVVHPEGGYTF
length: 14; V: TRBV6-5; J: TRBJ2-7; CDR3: CASSSLQGSYEQYF
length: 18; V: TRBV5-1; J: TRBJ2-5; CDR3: CASSLWGSGSTVDETQYF
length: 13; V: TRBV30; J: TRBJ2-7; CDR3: CAADTGYSYEQYF
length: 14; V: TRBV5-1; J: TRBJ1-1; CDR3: CASSRVGEGTEAFF
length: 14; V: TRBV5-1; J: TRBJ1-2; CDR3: CASSLDPAAPGYTF
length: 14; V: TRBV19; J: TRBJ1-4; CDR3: CASRPIGTRLELFF
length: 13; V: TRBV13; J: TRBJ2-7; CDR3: CASSLEGEYEQYF
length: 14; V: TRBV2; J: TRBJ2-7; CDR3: CASSAEALGYEQYF
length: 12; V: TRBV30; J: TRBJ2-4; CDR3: CAWGTGANIQYF
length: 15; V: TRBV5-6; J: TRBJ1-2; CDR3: CASNPSGRIFYGYTF
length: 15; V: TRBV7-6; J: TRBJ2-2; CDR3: CASSLGQQNTGELFF
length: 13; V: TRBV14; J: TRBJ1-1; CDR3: CASSPLGQAGAFF
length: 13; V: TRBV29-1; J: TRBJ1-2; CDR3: CSVEDDRGSGYTF
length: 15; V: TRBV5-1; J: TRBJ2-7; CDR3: CASSPQGTGSYEQYF
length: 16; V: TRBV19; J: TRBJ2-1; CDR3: CASSNIRTSSYNEQFF
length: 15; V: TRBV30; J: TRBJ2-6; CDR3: CAWAIGGTGANVLTF
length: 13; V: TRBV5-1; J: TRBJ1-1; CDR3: CASSPSWVTEAFF
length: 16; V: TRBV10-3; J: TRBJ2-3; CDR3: CATLSGTSSPADTQYF
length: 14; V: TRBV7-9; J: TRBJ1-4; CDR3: CASSPDRAGEKLFF
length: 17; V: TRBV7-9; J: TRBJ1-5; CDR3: CASSLGAGGPPNQPQHF
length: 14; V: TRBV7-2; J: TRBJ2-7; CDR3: CASSISTLSYEQYF
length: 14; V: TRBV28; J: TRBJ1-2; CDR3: CASSPTGRFYGYTF
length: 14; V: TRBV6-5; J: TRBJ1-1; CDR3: CASSPLGSDTEAFF
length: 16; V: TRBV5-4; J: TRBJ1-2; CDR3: CASSLDGRVKAYGYTF
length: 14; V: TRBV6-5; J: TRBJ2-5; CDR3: CASTTGDHQETQYF
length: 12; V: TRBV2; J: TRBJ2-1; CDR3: CASRGAGNEQFF
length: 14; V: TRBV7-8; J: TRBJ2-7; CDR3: CASSLARGGTGVLF
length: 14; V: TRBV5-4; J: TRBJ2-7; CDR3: CASSLAGTNYEQYF
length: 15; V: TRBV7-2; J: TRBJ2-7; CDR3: CASSLDGGGSYEQYF
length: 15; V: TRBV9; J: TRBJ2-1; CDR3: CASSVRGPAYNEQFF
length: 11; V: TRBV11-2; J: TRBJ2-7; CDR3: CASSGYYEQYF
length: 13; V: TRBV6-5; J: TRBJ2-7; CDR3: CASSLGGNYEQYF
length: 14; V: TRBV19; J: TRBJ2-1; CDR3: CASSQTSGYNEQFF
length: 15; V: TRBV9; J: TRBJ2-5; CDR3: CASSVGSSGVETQYF
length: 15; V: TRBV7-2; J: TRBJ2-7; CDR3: CASRLNGGSPPKQYF